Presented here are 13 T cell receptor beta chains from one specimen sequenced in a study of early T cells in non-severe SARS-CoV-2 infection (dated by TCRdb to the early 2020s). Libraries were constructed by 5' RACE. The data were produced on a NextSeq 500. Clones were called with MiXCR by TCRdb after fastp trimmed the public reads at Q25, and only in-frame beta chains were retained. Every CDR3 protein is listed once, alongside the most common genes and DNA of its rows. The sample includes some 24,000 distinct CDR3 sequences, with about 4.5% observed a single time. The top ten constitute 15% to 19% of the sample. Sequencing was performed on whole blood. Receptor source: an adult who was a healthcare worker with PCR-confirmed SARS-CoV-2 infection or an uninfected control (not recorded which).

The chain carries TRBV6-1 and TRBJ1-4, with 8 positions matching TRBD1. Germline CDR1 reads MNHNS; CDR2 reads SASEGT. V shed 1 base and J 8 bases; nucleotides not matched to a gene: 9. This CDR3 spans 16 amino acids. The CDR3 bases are TGTGCCAGCAGTGAAGGGGGCAGGGGGCGGCTGGAAAAACTGTTTTTT. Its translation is CASSEGGRGRLEKLFF.

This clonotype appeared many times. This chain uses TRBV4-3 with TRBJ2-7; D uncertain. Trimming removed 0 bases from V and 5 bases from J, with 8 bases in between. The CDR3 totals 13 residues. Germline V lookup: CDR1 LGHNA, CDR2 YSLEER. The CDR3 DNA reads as TGCGCCAGCAGCCAAGATAAACCGAACGAGCAGTACTTC. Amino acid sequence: CASSQDKPNEQYF.

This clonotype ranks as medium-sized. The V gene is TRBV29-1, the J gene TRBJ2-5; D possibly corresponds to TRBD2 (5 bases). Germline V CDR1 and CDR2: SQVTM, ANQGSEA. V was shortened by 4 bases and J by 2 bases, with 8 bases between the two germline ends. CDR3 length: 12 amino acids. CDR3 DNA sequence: TGCAGCGTTGGACTACCTCAAGAGACCCAGTACTTC. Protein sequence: CSVGLPQETQYF.

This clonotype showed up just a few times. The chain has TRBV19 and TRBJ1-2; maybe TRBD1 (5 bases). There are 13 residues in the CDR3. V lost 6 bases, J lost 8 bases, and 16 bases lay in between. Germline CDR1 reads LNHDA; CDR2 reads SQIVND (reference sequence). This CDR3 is CASSPQGKGGYTF. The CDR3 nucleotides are TGTGCCAGTAGCCCGCAGGGTAAGGGCGGCTACACCTTC.

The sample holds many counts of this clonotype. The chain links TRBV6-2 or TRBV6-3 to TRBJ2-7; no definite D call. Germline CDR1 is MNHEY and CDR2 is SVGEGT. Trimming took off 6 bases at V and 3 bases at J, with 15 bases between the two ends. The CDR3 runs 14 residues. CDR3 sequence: CASRVDPLSYEQYF. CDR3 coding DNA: TGTGCCAGCAGAGTAGACCCTCTCAGCTACGAGCAGTACTTC.

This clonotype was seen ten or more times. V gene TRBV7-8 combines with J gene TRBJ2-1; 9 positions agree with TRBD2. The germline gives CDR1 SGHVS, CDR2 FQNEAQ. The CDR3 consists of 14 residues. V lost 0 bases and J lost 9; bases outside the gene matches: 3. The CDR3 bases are TGTGCCAGCAGCTTAGCGCGGGGGGGAGGTGAGCAGTTCTTC. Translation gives CASSLARGGGEQFF.

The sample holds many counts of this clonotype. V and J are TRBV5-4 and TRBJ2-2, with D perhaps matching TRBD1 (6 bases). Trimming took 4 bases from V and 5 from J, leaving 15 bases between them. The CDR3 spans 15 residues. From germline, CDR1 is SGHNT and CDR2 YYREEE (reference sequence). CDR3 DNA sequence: TGTGCCAGCAGCCTTAGTGGGGGCCAAACCGGGGAGCTGTTTTTT. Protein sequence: CASSLSGGQTGELFF. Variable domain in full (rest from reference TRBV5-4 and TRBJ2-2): ETGVTQSPTHLIKTRGQQVTLRCSSQSGHNTVSWYQQALGQGPQFIFQYYREEENGRGNFPPRFSGLQFPNYSSELNVNALELDDSALYLCASSLSGGQTGELFFGEGSRLTVL.

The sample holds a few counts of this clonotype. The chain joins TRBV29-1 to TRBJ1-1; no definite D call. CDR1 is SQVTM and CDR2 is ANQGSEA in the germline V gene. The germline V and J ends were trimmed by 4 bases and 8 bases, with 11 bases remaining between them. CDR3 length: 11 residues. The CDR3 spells CSVVVFSEAFF. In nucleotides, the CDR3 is TGCAGCGTTGTAGTCTTCTCGGAAGCTTTCTTT.

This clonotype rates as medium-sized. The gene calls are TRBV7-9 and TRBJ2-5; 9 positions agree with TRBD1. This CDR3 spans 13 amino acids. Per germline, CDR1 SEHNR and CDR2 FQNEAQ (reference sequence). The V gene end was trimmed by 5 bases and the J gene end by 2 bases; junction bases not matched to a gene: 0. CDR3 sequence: CASSGQGQETQYF. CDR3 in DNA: TGTGCCAGCAGCGGACAGGGGCAAGAGACCCAGTACTTC.

DNA for the CDR3: TGTGCCAGCAGCTTAGTACAGGGAGTAGATACGCAGTATTTT. Encoded protein: CASSLVQGVDTQYF. The chain combines TRBV7-9 with TRBJ2-3; TRBD1 is a possible D gene (6 bases). This CDR3 contains 14 residues. V was cut by 1 base and J by 5 bases, with 10 bases left in between. CDR1 and CDR2 from the germline V gene are SEHNR and FQNEAQ (reference sequence).

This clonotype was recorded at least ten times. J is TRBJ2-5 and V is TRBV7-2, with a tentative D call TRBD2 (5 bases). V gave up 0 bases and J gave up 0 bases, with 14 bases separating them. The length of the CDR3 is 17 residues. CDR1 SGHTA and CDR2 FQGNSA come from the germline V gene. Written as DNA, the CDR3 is TGTGCCAGCAGCTTAGCGTTTAGTACTAGTCACCAAGAGACCCAGTACTTC. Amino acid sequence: CASSLAFSTSHQETQYF.

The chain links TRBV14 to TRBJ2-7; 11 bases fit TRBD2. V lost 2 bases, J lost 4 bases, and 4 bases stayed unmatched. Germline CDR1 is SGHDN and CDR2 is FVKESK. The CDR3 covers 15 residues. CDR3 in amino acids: CASSQTSGGIYEQYF. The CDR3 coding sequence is TGTGCCAGCAGCCAAACTAGCGGGGGCATTTACGAGCAGTACTTC.

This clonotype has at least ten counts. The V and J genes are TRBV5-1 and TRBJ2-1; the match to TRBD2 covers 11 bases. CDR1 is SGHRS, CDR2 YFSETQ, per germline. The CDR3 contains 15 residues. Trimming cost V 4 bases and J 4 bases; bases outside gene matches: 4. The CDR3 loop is CASSPGTSGYNEQFF. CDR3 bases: TGCGCCAGCAGCCCCGGGACTAGCGGTTACAATGAGCAGTTCTTC.